Following are 7 T cell receptor beta chains from one sample sequenced in a study of beta chain features in type 1 diabetes. As every portion of the isolated RNA was reverse transcribed, the sequencing read expressed TCRB transcripts. Profiled with immunoSEQ multiplex PCR; TCRdb holds only in-frame clones, not every one. The table has 450,000 to 550,000 clones, around 28% seen once. The sample consisted of naive CD4+ T cells from blood. Source of these receptors: a man aged 18-30 years in good health.

This clone was seen more than once but under ten times. The chain has TRBV16 and TRBJ1-5; D gene ambiguous. The germline V and J ends were trimmed by 4 bases and 3 bases, with 7 bases remaining between them. The CDR3 runs to 13 residues. Germline values: CDR1 KGHSY, CDR2 FQNENV. The CDR3 nucleotides are TGTGCCAGCAGCCCCCAGGCCAATCAGCCCCAGCATTTT. Amino acids: CASSPQANQPQHF. Supplemented by reference TRBV16 and TRBJ1-5, the full variable domain reads GEEVAQTPKHLVRGEGQKAKLYCAPIKGHSYVFWYQQVLKNEFKFLISFQNENVFDETGMPKERFSAKCLPNSPCSLEIQATKLEDSAVYFCASSPQANQPQHFGDGTRLSIL.

In the case of this clone: The sample carries other DNA sequences with the same CDR3. The chain links TRBV19 to TRBJ2-1; the D is unclear. The CDR3 is made up of 11 amino acids. V was pared by 5 bases and J by 4 bases, with 3 bases between. Germline CDR1 LNHDA, CDR2 SQIVND (reference sequence). CDR3 region: CASSAYNEQFF. The CDR3 nucleotides are TGTGCCAGTAGTGCATACAATGAGCAGTTCTTC.

There are a few counts of this clone. This chain connects TRBV28 to TRBJ2-7; no firm D call. There are 13 residues in the CDR3. Trimming cost V 7 bases and J 0 bases, with 10 bases left between them. CDR1 and CDR2 (germline): MDHEN, SYDVKM. Here the CDR3 DNA reads TGTGCCAGCATCCCAGCCCTCTCCTACGAGCAGTACTTC. Its translation: CASIPALSYEQYF.

This clone was observed a handful of times. The chain carries TRBV29-1 and TRBJ1-3; no clear D. The length of the CDR3 is 12 residues. The V gene lost 7 bases and the J gene lost 4 bases, with 11 bases spanning the gap. Germline assignment: CDR1 SQVTM and CDR2 ANQGSEA. As DNA, the CDR3 is TGCAGCGGGAGGGAACCCGGAAACACCATATATTTT. Translating it yields CSGREPGNTIYF. Using reference TRBV29-1 and TRBJ1-3 for the parts outside the CDR3, the full variable domain is SAVISQKPSRDICQRGTSLTIQCQVDSQVTMMFWYRQQPGQSLTLIATANQGSEATYESGFVIDKFPISRPNLTFSTLTVSNMSPEDSSIYLCSGREPGNTIYFGEGSWLTVV.

This chain links TRBV5-1 with TRBJ2-5; D is possibly TRBD2 (6 bases). CDR1 is SGHRS and CDR2 is YFSETQ in the germline V gene. V dropped 4 bases and J dropped 4 bases, with 11 bases sitting between them. The CDR3 runs 13 residues. The CDR3 here is CASSPGLRETQYF. As DNA, the CDR3 is TGCGCCAGCAGCCCGGGACTCAGAGAGACCCAGTACTTC.

This clone showed up just a few times. J is TRBJ2-3 and V is TRBV7-9; the match to TRBD2 covers 10 bases. The CDR3 is 15 amino acids. Germline lookup yields CDR1 SEHNR and CDR2 FQNEAQ (reference sequence). The V segment lost 5 bases and the J segment 5 bases; nucleotides outside the gene matches: 7. CDR3 sequence (DNA): TGTGCCAGCAGCCCGCGTCTAGCGGGAGTAGATACGCAGTATTTT. Translated, it gives CASSPRLAGVDTQYF.

This chain connects TRBV7-2 to TRBJ2-6; D remains ambiguous. The germline CDR1 and CDR2 sequences are SGHTA and FQGNSA. Trimming removed 5 bases at V and 0 bases at J, with 8 bases between. The CDR3 is 15 amino acids. The CDR3 DNA follows: TGTGCCAGCAGCGCAGGTTTCTCTGGGGCCAACGTCCTGACTTTC. Protein: CASSAGFSGANVLTF.